Detailed here is one T cell receptor (beta chain). The sample comes from a study of cytomegalovirus exposure and HLA in healthy donors. Study-wide background: A later analysis reported the same platform for the 100 to 150 validation repertoires and the approximately 720 first-cohort repertoires.

Sequenced by immunoSEQ multiplex PCR; TCRdb stores in-frame clones only, minus some. The repertoire holds tens of thousands of clones, roughly 94% seen once, with about 1.5% in the top ten. V was trimmed by 3 bases and J by 12 bases, leaving 15 bases between them. CDR1 and CDR2 (germline): KGHSH, LQKENI. The CDR3 sequence is 13 residues long. The chain couples TRBV18 to TRBJ2-1; possible D gene TRBD1, 6 bases. What was sequenced was PBMCs. This sequence originates from a man between 18 and 29 years old in good health and CMV-seropositive. The CDR3 spells CASSPLQGKGQFF. The CDR3 region has the DNA TGTGCCAGCTCACCTCTTCAGGGGAAGGGGCAGTTCTTC.